Shown below are 32 T cell receptor beta chains from a single sample sequenced in a study of blood T cell repertoires in COVID-19. Profiling relied on immunoSEQ multiplex PCR, and the TCRdb table lists in-frame clones only, not all of them. The sample gives 150,000 or so clones, roughly four fifths of which show up once; nearly 15% is in the top ten. Sequenced input: peripheral blood. The origin of the receptors is a human donor with acute or convalescent COVID-19. The donor label of this sample is uncertain.

The chain uses TRBV18 and TRBJ2-5; 8 bases agree with TRBD1. Trimming at V came to 4 bases and at J to 5 bases, leaving 6 bases not matched to a gene. The CDR3 length is 14 residues. Germline values: CDR1 KGHSH, CDR2 LQKENI. In DNA, the CDR3 is TGTGCCAGCTCACAGGGACAGGCGATTGAGACCCAGTACTTC. Protein: CASSQGQAIETQYF.

This chain connects TRBV3-1 (or the pseudogene TRBV3-2) to TRBJ2-7, with 8 nucleotides matching TRBD1. Looked up from germline, CDR1 is LGHDT and CDR2 is YNNKEL (reference sequence). The CDR3 has 14 residues. V shed 4 bases, J shed 2 bases, and the junction held 4 bases outside the gene matches. The CDR3 reads CASSRRDRPYEQYF. The DNA for the CDR3 is TGTGCCAGCAGCCGCAGGGACAGGCCCTACGAGCAGTACTTC.

Only one count was recorded for this clone. The chain links TRBV6-6 to TRBJ2-2, with 7 bases fitting TRBD2. The V gene's germline CDR1 is MNHNY and CDR2 SVGAGI (reference sequence). With 0 bases clipped from V and 5 bases from J, the junction kept 6 bases outside the gene matches. This CDR3 region has 16 residues. CDR3 in amino acids: CASSYSGGRMTGELFF. DNA for the CDR3: TGTGCCAGCAGTTACTCCGGCGGGAGAATGACCGGGGAGCTGTTTTTT.

The chain joins TRBV12-5 to TRBJ2-5, with 8 bases fitting TRBD2. There are 14 residues in the CDR3. J was trimmed by 5 bases and V by 1 base; bases with no gene match: 3. Germline CDR1 and CDR2: LGHNT and FRNRAP. As DNA, the CDR3 is TGTGCTAGTGGTTTGGCGGGGGGGCCCGAGACCCAGTACTTC. Protein product: CASGLAGGPETQYF. Drawing the rest from reference TRBV12-5 and TRBJ2-5, the complete variable domain is DARVTQTPRHKVTEMGQEVTMRCQPILGHNTVFWYRQTMMQGLELLAYFRNRAPLDDSGMPKDRFSAEMPDATLATLKIQPSEPRDSAVYFCASGLAGGPETQYFGPGTRLLVL.

This chain uses TRBV30 with TRBJ1-5; the D is unclear. The CDR3 consists of 14 residues. The germline CDR1 and CDR2 sequences are GTSNPN and SVGIG (reference sequence). V was pared by 1 base and J by 1 base, with 8 bases between. The CDR3 is CAWSEIQSNQPQHF. CDR3 sequence (DNA): TGTGCCTGGAGTGAGATACAGAGCAATCAGCCCCAGCATTTT.

The CDR3 DNA follows: TGTGCCATCAGTGCCGCTAGCGGGGGGGCCTACAATGAGCAGTTCTTC. Amino acid sequence: CAISAASGGAYNEQFF. The chain joins TRBV10-3 to TRBJ2-1; 12 bases align to TRBD2. Germline V CDR1 and CDR2: ENHRY, SYGVKD. This CDR3 has 16 residues. V lost 4 bases, J lost 2 bases, and 3 bases stayed unmatched.

The CDR3, as DNA: TGCGCCAGCAGCCGAGACAGGGCGGAGAATTCACCCCTCCACTTT. Translation gives CASSRDRAENSPLHF. The chain carries TRBV5-1 and TRBJ1-6, with 7 positions matching TRBD1. Per germline, CDR1 SGHRS and CDR2 YFSETQ. The length of the CDR3 is 15 residues. The J segment lost 7 bases and the V segment lost 4 bases, leaving 8 bases of the junction unmatched.

This clone showed up just a few times. The chain couples TRBV7-3 to TRBJ1-2; no clear D. Germline V gene sequence: CDR1 SGHTA, CDR2 FQGTGA. Trimming pared 5 bases from V and 2 bases from J, leaving 12 bases between. The CDR3 consists of 14 residues. The CDR3 DNA is TGTGCCAGCAGCCCCTCTCGAGGGAACTATGGCTACACCTTC. Its translation: CASSPSRGNYGYTF.

The V gene is TRBV7-3, the J gene TRBJ2-3; TRBD2 agrees at 16 bases. CDR3 size: 16 residues. The V gene's germline CDR1 is SGHTA and CDR2 FQGTGA. V dropped 2 bases and J dropped 9; count of bases not matched to a gene: 5. CDR3 in amino acids: CASSLGTSGGADTQYF. The CDR3 DNA follows: TGTGCCAGCAGCTTAGGGACTAGCGGGGGGGCGGACACGCAGTATTTT.

The CDR3, as DNA: TGCGCCAGCAGCTTAACATCCGGGACAGGGAGCGCAGATACGCAGTATTTT. The encoded protein is CASSLTSGTGSADTQYF. The chain has TRBV5-1 and TRBJ2-3; 9 nucleotides match TRBD1. Trimming at V came to 2 bases and at J to 4 bases, leaving 11 bases not matched to a gene. The CDR3 contains 17 residues. In germline, CDR1 is SGHRS, CDR2 YFSETQ.

The V and J genes are TRBV5-1 and TRBJ2-7; the match to TRBD1 covers 9 bases. Germline V CDR1 and CDR2: SGHRS, YFSETQ. The CDR3 totals 16 residues. The V gene end was trimmed by 0 bases and the J gene end by 0 bases; junction bases not matched to a gene: 4. CDR3: CASSLGDRVSSYEQYF. Written as DNA, the CDR3 is TGCGCCAGCAGCTTGGGGGACAGGGTGTCCTCCTACGAGCAGTACTTC.

The chain uses TRBV7-2 and TRBJ2-2; D is uncertain. Trimming took 6 bases from V and 2 from J, leaving 10 bases between them. The CDR3 is 14 residues long. CDR1 and CDR2 from the germline V gene are SGHTA and FQGNSA. The CDR3 DNA is TGTGCCAGCAGGCCTTCTACTAACACCGGGGAGCTGTTTTTT. The encoded protein is CASRPSTNTGELFF. The whole variable domain, remainder taken from reference TRBV7-2 and TRBJ2-2, is GAGVSQSPSNKVTEKGKDVELRCDPISGHTALYWYRQSLGQGLEFLIYFQGNSAPDKSGLPSDRFSAERTGGSVSTLTIQRTQQEDSAVYLCASRPSTNTGELFFGEGSRLTVL.

This clone was counted only a few times. The chain couples TRBV5-4 to TRBJ1-2; 7 bases agree with TRBD1. The ends lost 0 bases at V and 6 bases at J; junction bases unmatched: 5. CDR3 length: 14 amino acids. Germline V gives CDR1 SGHNT, CDR2 YYREEE (reference sequence). The CDR3 loop reads CASSLGEGADGYTF. In nucleotides, the CDR3 is TGTGCCAGCAGCTTGGGTGAGGGGGCAGATGGCTACACCTTC.

This clone appeared a single time. J is TRBJ1-2 and V is TRBV3-1 (or the pseudogene TRBV3-2); D might be TRBD1 (5 bases). Germline assignment: CDR1 LGHDT and CDR2 YNNKEL (reference sequence). CDR3 length equals 15 residues. The ends were cut back, 3 bases at V and 6 bases at J, with 17 bases in the middle. CDR3 sequence (DNA): TGTGCCAGCAGCCACGAGCAGGGCGGTTGGAATGGCTACACCTTC. Protein: CASSHEQGGWNGYTF.

The V gene is TRBV6-2 or TRBV6-3, the J gene TRBJ2-5; 12 bases match TRBD2. The J segment lost 1 base and the V segment lost 6 bases, leaving 6 bases of the junction unmatched. CDR1 is MNHEY, CDR2 SVGEGT, per germline. There are 16 residues in the CDR3. Here the CDR3 DNA reads TGTGCCAGCAGCCGCGGACTAGCGGGGATCCAAGAGACCCAGTACTTC. Residues: CASSRGLAGIQETQYF.

This chain links TRBV19 with TRBJ2-7; 9 bases align to TRBD1. There are 15 residues in the CDR3. V was clipped by 2 bases and J by 1 base; unmatched bases: 3. Germline V gene sequence: CDR1 LNHDA, CDR2 SQIVND (reference sequence). CDR3 protein: CASSINRGRSYEQYF. CDR3 nucleotides: TGTGCCAGTAGTATAAACAGGGGGCGATCCTACGAGCAGTACTTC.

The rearrangement joins TRBV10-3 to TRBJ1-2; 7 bases map to TRBD1. Germline CDR1 is ENHRY and CDR2 is SYGVKD. V shed 3 bases and J 2 bases; nucleotides not matched to a gene: 0. The CDR3 length is 13 residues. The CDR3: CAISEQGNYGYTF. In nucleotides, the CDR3 is TGTGCCATCAGTGAACAGGGGAACTATGGCTACACCTTC.

The gene calls are TRBV2 and TRBJ2-2; D perhaps matches TRBD1 (5 bases). Trimming removed 2 bases at V and 1 base at J, with 8 bases between. Germline CDR1 and CDR2: SNHLY and FYNNEI. The CDR3 is 15 amino acids. The CDR3 region is CASSEQGRNTGELFF. DNA of the CDR3: TGTGCCAGCAGTGAACAGGGTCGGAACACCGGGGAGCTGTTTTTT.

The rearrangement joins TRBV27 to TRBJ2-1; possibly TRBD2 for D (5 bases). CDR3 size: 12 residues. Germline V CDR1 and CDR2: MNHEY, SMNVEV (reference sequence). V lost 4 bases, J lost 7 bases, and 8 bases lay in between. In DNA form, the CDR3 reads TGTGCCAGCAGTTCAACTAGAAATGAGCAGTTCTTC. Protein: CASSSTRNEQFF.

The rearrangement links TRBV6-6 to TRBJ2-1; TRBD2 matches 8 bases. V shed 4 bases, J shed 7 bases, and the junction held 6 bases outside the gene matches. Germline lookup yields CDR1 MNHNY and CDR2 SVGAGI (reference sequence). This CDR3 spans 14 amino acids. The CDR3 reads CASSWGSGGNEQFF. The CDR3 coding sequence is TGTGCCAGCAGTTGGGGCAGCGGGGGAAATGAGCAGTTCTTC.

This chain links TRBV5-6 with TRBJ2-3; D remains unclear. CDR1 and CDR2 from the germline V gene are SGHDT and YYEEEE. CDR3 size: 12 residues. V lost 1 base and J 2 bases, leaving 2 bases between the germline ends. The CDR3 region has the DNA TGTGCCAGCAGCTTGCTCACAGATACGCAGTATTTT. This gives the protein CASSLLTDTQYF. Variable domain in full (rest from reference TRBV5-6 and TRBJ2-3): DAGVTQSPTHLIKTRGQQVTLRCSPKSGHDTVSWYQQALGQGPQFIFQYYEEEERQRGNFPDRFSGHQFPNYSSELNVNALLLGDSALYLCASSLLTDTQYFGPGTRLTVL.

The rearrangement uses TRBV7-9 and TRBJ1-4; 9 nucleotides match TRBD1. Germline CDR1 and CDR2: SEHNR and FQNEAQ (reference sequence). The V and J ends lost 5 bases and 2 bases, in that order; junction bases with no gene match: 12. The CDR3 contains 18 residues. For the CDR3, the DNA is TGTGCCAGCAGCCTAAGAACCGGACAGGGGCGGACTAATGAAAAACTGTTTTTT. The encoded protein is CASSLRTGQGRTNEKLFF.

The rearrangement joins TRBV7-2 to TRBJ1-1; TRBD1 agrees at 9 bases. V trimming: 5 bases; J trimming: 5 bases; junction bases outside the gene matches: 6. CDR1 and CDR2 (germline): SGHTA, FQGNSA. The CDR3 is 14 residues long. The chain's CDR3 is CASSLQGARTEAFF. The CDR3, as DNA: TGTGCCAGCAGCCTACAGGGGGCGCGAACTGAAGCTTTCTTT.

This clone was found once. The chain is built from TRBV2 and TRBJ2-7, with 9 bases matching TRBD1. Per the germline V gene, CDR1 is SNHLY and CDR2 is FYNNEI. This CDR3 has 16 residues. V was clipped by 7 bases and J by 6 bases; unmatched bases: 16. The CDR3 region has the DNA TGTGCCAGCAACCCGGACAGGGGTGCTTCGGGGCTCGAGCAGTACTTC. Translated, it gives CASNPDRGASGLEQYF.

The chain couples TRBV19 to TRBJ1-5; D unclear. V was trimmed by 4 bases and J by 4 bases, leaving 5 bases between them. This CDR3 has 12 residues. Germline lookup yields CDR1 LNHDA and CDR2 SQIVND (reference sequence). CDR3 bases: TGTGCCAGTAGTAACCGGAATCAGCCCCAGCATTTT. This translates into CASSNRNQPQHF.

The DNA for the CDR3 is TGTGCCAGCAGTAACGGACAGGGTCGAACTAATGAAAAACTGTTTTTT. Translated, it gives CASSNGQGRTNEKLFF. The genes are TRBV2 and TRBJ1-4; 8 bases line up with TRBD1. V shed 5 bases and J 1 base; nucleotides not matched to a gene: 6. Germline V gives CDR1 SNHLY, CDR2 FYNNEI. This CDR3 comprises 16 residues.

CDR3 in DNA: TGCAGCGTTCCGGGGGAGGCTGGAAACACCATATATTTT. Translation: CSVPGEAGNTIYF. V gene TRBV29-1 combines with J gene TRBJ1-3, with D maybe TRBD1 (5 bases). CDR3 length: 13 residues. Per germline, CDR1 SQVTM and CDR2 ANQGSEA. The germline V and J ends were trimmed by 5 bases and 2 bases, with 10 bases remaining between them.

The chain uses TRBV4-3 and TRBJ1-2; D is perhaps TRBD1 (6 bases). The CDR3 contains 16 residues. The germline gives CDR1 LGHNA, CDR2 YSLEER. V was clipped by 1 base and J by 0 bases, with 12 bases between them. The CDR3 coding sequence is TGCGCCAGCAGCCAAGTAACAGGGATGGCTAACTATGGCTACACCTTC. It encodes CASSQVTGMANYGYTF.

CDR3 loop: CASLQGAGETQYF. CDR3 nucleotide sequence: TGTGCCAGTCTACAGGGGGCAGGAGAGACCCAGTACTTC. V usage is TRBV13 and J usage is TRBJ2-5, with 9 bases that match TRBD1. This CDR3 is built from 13 residues. Germline V CDR1 and CDR2: PRHDT, FYEKMQ (reference sequence). The ends lost 9 bases at V and 4 bases at J; junction bases unmatched: 6.

This chain links TRBV7-2 with TRBJ2-7; a weak D match, TRBD2 (5 bases). V was clipped by 5 bases and J by 3 bases, with 14 bases between them. The length of the CDR3 is 14 residues. In germline, CDR1 is SGHTA, CDR2 FQGNSA. CDR3 coding DNA: TGTGCCAGCAGCCAACGTGAGGGATACTACGAGCAGTACTTC. It yields the protein CASSQREGYYEQYF.

The sample holds one count of this clone. The CDR3 here is CASSIGNRGRNTEAFF. CDR3 nucleotides: TGTGCCAGTAGTATAGGGAACAGGGGACGGAACACTGAAGCTTTCTTT. The V call is TRBV19, the J call TRBJ1-1; 7 bases agree with TRBD1. Germline values: CDR1 LNHDA, CDR2 SQIVND (reference sequence). Trimming cost V 1 base and J 1 base; bases outside gene matches: 6. This CDR3 region has 16 residues. The complete variable domain, with remaining parts taken from reference TRBV19 and TRBJ1-1, reads DGGITQSPKYLFRKEGQNVTLSCEQNLNHDAMYWYRQDPGQGLRLIYYSQIVNDFQKGDIAEGYSVSREKKESFPLTVTSAQKNPTAFYLCASSIGNRGRNTEAFFGQGTRLTVV.

A few counts support this clone. The V call is TRBV14, the J call TRBJ1-2; D is undetermined. CDR1 and CDR2 from the germline V gene are SGHDN and FVKESK. The V and J ends lost 4 bases and 0 bases respectively, with 6 bases between them. This CDR3 comprises 13 residues. CDR3 coding DNA: TGTGCCAGCAGCCTCCAGGCTAACTATGGCTACACCTTC. Translating gives CASSLQANYGYTF. The variable domain in full, with the rest retrieved from reference TRBV14 and TRBJ1-2, is EAGVTQFPSHSVIEKGQTVTLRCDPISGHDNLYWYRRVMGKEIKFLLHFVKESKQDESGMPNNRFLAERTGGTYSTLKVQPAELEDSGVYFCASSLQANYGYTFGSGTRLTVV.